The 16 T cell receptor beta chains below were found in one sample sequenced in a study of cytomegalovirus exposure and HLA in healthy donors. 13 Jbeta primers and 60 Vbeta primers were used for the PCR. Clones were read by immunoSEQ multiplex PCR, and TCRdb kept only the in-frame ones, dropping some. Here the sample spans roughly 110,000 clones, 60% to 85% being singletons. Sequences were obtained from PBMCs. The receptor source for this set is a female donor in good health and CMV-seronegative.

V and J are TRBV16 and TRBJ2-3; 7 nucleotides agree with TRBD1. The CDR3 is 14 amino acids. V dropped 3 bases and J dropped 4; count of bases not matched to a gene: 4. Germline V gene sequence: CDR1 KGHSY, CDR2 FQNENV. CDR3 region: CASSHRDSSDTQYF. CDR3 nucleotides: TGTGCCAGCAGCCACCGGGACAGCTCAGATACGCAGTATTTT.

The rearrangement links TRBV6-1 to TRBJ2-5; D may be TRBD1 (6 bases). The length of the CDR3 is 15 residues. The V and J ends lost 8 bases and 4 bases respectively, with 20 bases between them. In germline, CDR1 is MNHNS, CDR2 SASEGT. CDR3 nucleotides: TGTGCCAGCCGATATACGACAGGCCGGCGAGAGACCCAGTACTTC. Translating gives CASRYTTGRRETQYF.

This clone was found once. The DNA for the CDR3 is TGTGCCAGCAGTCGGAGGGGCAGCGACTATGGCTACACCTTC. It specifies CASSRRGSDYGYTF. This chain joins TRBV27 and TRBJ1-2; D possibly corresponds to TRBD1 (5 bases). Trimming took 5 bases from V and 3 from J, leaving 13 bases between them. The V gene's germline CDR1 is MNHEY and CDR2 SMNVEV (reference sequence). The CDR3 has 14 residues.

The chain links TRBV9 to TRBJ1-6, with D hard to call. The CDR3 loop spans 14 amino acids. The ends were cut back, 0 bases at V and 5 bases at J, with 6 bases in the middle. CDR1 and CDR2 (germline): SGDLS, YYNGEE. Written as DNA, the CDR3 is TGTGCCAGCAGCGTAGTGCAGGATAATTCACCCCTCCACTTT. This encodes CASSVVQDNSPLHF.

This clone has a handful of counts. CDR3: CASSQDPRGDTGELFF. The CDR3 DNA is TGCGCCAGCAGCCAAGACCCCAGGGGAGACACCGGGGAGCTGTTTTTT. The rearrangement joins TRBV4-3 to TRBJ2-2; maybe TRBD1 (6 bases). CDR1 and CDR2 (germline): LGHNA, YSLEER. The ends were cut back, 0 bases at V and 3 bases at J, with 11 bases in the middle. The CDR3 length is 16 residues.

Written as DNA, the CDR3 is TGTGCCAGCAGCTTTAGGTCCAGGGGGCAGGTAGATGAGCAGTTCTTC. Its protein is CASSFRSRGQVDEQFF. The V and J genes are TRBV11-2 and TRBJ2-1, with 8 bases fitting TRBD1. Germline-derived CDR1 and CDR2 are SGHAT and FQNNGV. The CDR3 is made up of 16 amino acids. Trimming removed 3 bases from V and 8 bases from J; junction bases left unmatched: 12. Full variable domain (outside the CDR3, taken from reference TRBV11-2 and TRBJ2-1): EAGVAQSPRYKIIEKRQSVAFWCNPISGHATLYWYQQILGQGPKLLIQFQNNGVVDDSQLPKDRFSAERLKGVDSTLKIQPAKLEDSAVYLCASSFRSRGQVDEQFFGPGTRLTVL.

The V and J genes are TRBV18 and TRBJ2-5; TRBD2 is a possible D gene (6 bases). CDR1 KGHSH and CDR2 LQKENI come from the germline V gene. Trimming removed 0 bases at V and 5 bases at J, with 19 bases between. This CDR3 comprises 17 residues. CDR3 in DNA: TGTGCCAGCTCACCACCGAGGGGTCGGGACTCCCGGGAGACCCAGTACTTC. Protein sequence: CASSPPRGRDSRETQYF.

Comments on this clone: Other DNA sequences from this sample encode an identical CDR3 as well. This sequence joins TRBV7-8 and TRBJ2-2, with 8 bases matching TRBD2. The V and J ends lost 10 bases and 3 bases, in that order; junction bases with no gene match: 10. CDR3 length: 15 residues. The germline V gene encodes CDR1 SGHVS and CDR2 FQNEAQ. DNA of the CDR3: TGTGCCACCGGAGCGTATAGCGGGGACACCGGGGAGCTGTTTTTT. Encoded protein: CATGAYSGDTGELFF.

The rearrangement links TRBV29-1 to TRBJ1-2, with a weak D call TRBD1 (6 bases). V lost 6 bases, J lost 4 bases, and 9 bases lay in between. Per germline, CDR1 SQVTM and CDR2 ANQGSEA. The CDR3 loop spans 11 amino acids. The CDR3 region is CSVQGSYGYTF. The DNA of the CDR3 is TGCAGCGTGCAGGGGAGCTATGGCTACACCTTC.

The chain employs TRBV7-9 and TRBJ2-5; 9 bases agree with TRBD2. The CDR3 has 15 residues. The V gene's germline CDR1 is SEHNR and CDR2 FQNEAQ (reference sequence). Losses at the gene ends were 0 bases for V and 2 bases for J; bases not matched to a gene: 1. CDR3 in amino acids: CASSLAAGGQETQYF. DNA for the CDR3: TGTGCCAGCAGCTTAGCTGCGGGGGGGCAAGAGACCCAGTACTTC.

CDR3 protein: CASSRRKDEKLFF. The CDR3 DNA reads TGTGCCAGCAGTAGGAGGAAGGATGAAAAACTGTTTTTT. The V and J genes are TRBV6-5 and TRBJ1-4; unclear D gene. The CDR3 runs 13 residues. The V gene's germline CDR1 is MNHEY and CDR2 SVGAGI. The V end was cut by 5 bases, the J end by 6 bases, with 10 bases between.

The chain joins TRBV9 to TRBJ1-2; 7 positions agree with TRBD1. The CDR3 sequence is 14 residues long. J was trimmed by 8 bases and V by 0 bases; bases with no gene match: 7. Germline V gives CDR1 SGDLS, CDR2 YYNGEE. CDR3 coding DNA: TGTGCCAGCAGCGTAGGACAGGGAAAGGAAGGCTACACCTTC. This encodes CASSVGQGKEGYTF.

This clone was counted once. The CDR3 DNA is TGTGCCAGCAGCCAAGGGGACAGGGATTTCTATAGCAATCAGCCCCAGCATTTT. Amino acid sequence: CASSQGDRDFYSNQPQHF. The J gene is TRBJ1-5, the V gene TRBV4-2, with 9 positions matching TRBD1. V lost 1 base and J lost 0; bases outside the gene matches: 7. Germline V CDR1 and CDR2: LGHNA, YNFKEQ. The CDR3 has 18 amino acids.

The chain is built from TRBV4-3 and TRBJ2-7, with 9 bases that match TRBD1. Germline-derived CDR1 and CDR2 are LGHNA and YSLEER. With 4 bases clipped from V and 4 bases from J, the junction kept 5 bases outside the gene matches. CDR3 length: 14 residues. DNA for the CDR3: TGCGCCAGCAGCCCCGGACAGGGGACGTACGAGCAGTACTTC. Its protein is CASSPGQGTYEQYF.

This clone was picked up one time. The V and J genes are TRBV4-2 and TRBJ2-3; a possible D gene is TRBD2 (6 bases). Trimming removed 1 base at V and 6 bases at J, with 11 bases between. Germline CDR1 LGHNA, CDR2 YNFKEQ. CDR3 length: 14 residues. The CDR3 DNA reads TGTGCCAGCAGCCAAGGCGGGACGGCGGATACGCAGTATTTT. This codes for CASSQGGTADTQYF.

This chain connects TRBV2 to TRBJ2-3; 11 bases match TRBD2. After removal of 6 bases from V and 4 bases from J, the junction contained 6 bases not matched to a gene. Germline CDR1 is SNHLY and CDR2 is FYNNEI. The CDR3 totals 15 residues. The chain's CDR3 is CASSRTSGGADTQYF. In nucleotides, the CDR3 is TGTGCCAGCAGCCGAACTAGCGGGGGTGCAGATACGCAGTATTTT.